Below are 10 T cell receptor beta chains sequenced from a single sample in a study of cytomegalovirus exposure and HLA in healthy donors. This table comes from immunoSEQ multiplex PCR, and its TCRdb copy is limited to in-frame clones, with some not included. The sample lists 200,000 to 250,000 clones; 80% to 85% were seen once. The sample consisted of PBMCs. These receptors all stem from a woman aged 25-40 years in good health and CMV-seropositive.

The rearrangement joins TRBV25-1 to TRBJ1-5; 7 bases line up with TRBD1. Germline lookup yields CDR1 MGHDK and CDR2 SYGVNS. This CDR3 comprises 14 residues. J lost 5 bases, V lost 4 bases, and 5 bases had no gene match. The CDR3 region is CASSATGVDQPQHF. The CDR3 DNA follows: TGTGCCAGCAGTGCAACAGGGGTAGATCAGCCCCAGCATTTT.

The gene calls are TRBV10-1 and TRBJ2-7; D is perhaps TRBD1 (5 bases). The CDR3 loop spans 15 amino acids. V was cut by 10 bases and J by 0 bases, with 19 bases left in between. Germline CDR1 reads WNHNN; CDR2 reads SYGVQD (reference sequence). The CDR3 loop reads CANSSHRWSSYEQYF. CDR3 in DNA: TGCGCCAACTCCAGCCACAGGTGGAGCTCCTACGAGCAGTACTTC.

The rearrangement joins TRBV5-8 to TRBJ2-7; 8 nucleotides match TRBD2. There are 17 residues in the CDR3. Trimming cost V 7 bases and J 0 bases; bases outside gene matches: 15. Germline loops: CDR1 SGHTS, CDR2 YDEGEE. This CDR3 reads CASPDLAGKFHSYEQYF. CDR3 sequence (DNA): TGTGCCAGCCCTGACTTAGCGGGAAAATTCCACTCCTACGAGCAGTACTTC. The full variable domain, its missing parts supplied by reference TRBV5-8 and TRBJ2-7, is EAGVTQSPTHLIKTRGQQATLRCSPISGHTSVYWYQQALGLGLQFLLWYDEGEERNRGNFPPRFSGRQFPNYSSELNVNALELEDSALYLCASPDLAGKFHSYEQYFGPGTRLTVT.

This chain uses TRBV18 with TRBJ2-7; D gene unclear. Germline CDR1 and CDR2: KGHSH and LQKENI. Trimming cost V 3 bases and J 6 bases, with 9 bases left between them. The CDR3 has 12 residues. Written as DNA, the CDR3 is TGTGCCAGCTCACCTAGTGGGCGCGAGCAGTACTTC. Its translation: CASSPSGREQYF.

The V gene is TRBV5-1, the J gene TRBJ2-1; TRBD2 matches at 9 bases. Germline V gives CDR1 SGHRS, CDR2 YFSETQ. V gave up 5 bases and J gave up 6 bases; unmatched junction bases: 12. This CDR3 has 16 amino acids. The CDR3 spells CASSESGAGGANEQFF. As DNA, the CDR3 is TGCGCCAGCAGTGAGAGCGGAGCGGGAGGAGCCAATGAGCAGTTCTTC.

The gene calls are TRBV5-8 and TRBJ1-2, with D unresolved. The CDR3 has 11 residues. The V gene's germline CDR1 is SGHTS and CDR2 YDEGEE. The germline V and J ends were trimmed by 5 bases and 4 bases, with 6 bases remaining between them. CDR3 DNA: TGTGCCAGCAGGGAGCTCTATGGCTACACCTTC. As protein: CASRELYGYTF.

This clone has more than one count but fewer than ten. The rearrangement uses TRBV11-2 and TRBJ2-5; TRBD1 matches at 7 bases. The V gene end was trimmed by 5 bases and the J gene end by 3 bases; junction bases not matched to a gene: 9. Germline V gene data show CDR1 as SGHAT and CDR2 as FQNNGV. There are 15 residues in the CDR3. CDR3 region: CASSQTLTGKETQYF. The CDR3 DNA reads as TGTGCCAGCAGCCAAACCTTGACAGGGAAAGAGACCCAGTACTTC.

V and J are TRBV5-3 and TRBJ2-7, with D uncertain. TRBV5-3 is an ORF for which the function is uncertain. V lost 6 bases, J lost 2 bases, and 21 bases lay in between. This CDR3 has 16 residues. CDR3 protein: CARILPQTHPTYEQYF. The CDR3 bases are TGTGCCAGAATTCTGCCCCAGACTCATCCTACCTACGAGCAGTACTTC.

The rearrangement links TRBV5-1 to TRBJ2-2; D call uncertain. The germline V gene encodes CDR1 SGHRS and CDR2 YFSETQ. V was shortened by 6 bases and J by 3 bases, with 6 bases between the two germline ends. This CDR3 spans 12 amino acids. CDR3 in amino acids: CASTSDTGELFF. The CDR3 region has the DNA TGCGCCAGCACATCTGACACCGGGGAGCTGTTTTTT.

This rearrangement joins TRBV30 to TRBJ2-2; 7 bases are shared with TRBD2. The V segment lost 5 bases and the J segment 0 bases; nucleotides outside the gene matches: 3. The length of the CDR3 is 14 residues. The germline CDR1 and CDR2 sequences are GTSNPN and SVGIG (reference sequence). As DNA, the CDR3 is TGTGCCTGGTCGAGCGGGGCGAACACCGGGGAGCTGTTTTTT. It specifies CAWSSGANTGELFF.